The 17 T cell receptor beta chains reported below all come from one sample, sequenced in a study of CD8+CD57+ T cells in acquired aplastic anemia. Genomic DNA acted as the template from which TCR beta VDJ combination and CDR3 sequence profiling were carried out. TCRdb analysed the reads with MiXCR anew, one entry per CDR3 protein. This sample has some 170,000 distinct CDR3 sequences, with 65% to 75% found just once. Patients who underwent sequencing had shown CD8+CD57+ cell expansion by flow cytometry. The sequenced sample was sorted CD4+, CD8+, or CD8+CD57+ T cells (not recorded which) from PBMCs. Receptors were obtained from a human donor with aplastic anemia.

This clonotype has only a few counts. The V call is TRBV6-1, the J call TRBJ2-5; 11 bases are a match to TRBD2. In germline, CDR1 is MNHNS, CDR2 SASEGT. The CDR3 length is 15 residues. J was trimmed by 5 bases and V by 4 bases; bases with no gene match: 6. The CDR3 sequence is CASSGIAGGRETQYF. The CDR3 DNA is TGTGCCAGCAGTGGAATAGCGGGGGGGCGGGAGACCCAGTACTTC.

Only one count was recorded for this clonotype. The chain joins TRBV19 to TRBJ2-7; 9 nucleotides align to TRBD1. Per the germline V gene, CDR1 is LNHDA and CDR2 is SQIVND (reference sequence). V lost 5 bases to trimming and J lost 2 bases; unmatched junction nucleotides: 4. The CDR3 loop spans 14 amino acids. The DNA for the CDR3 is TGTGCCAGTAGTGCGGGACAGGGCCCCTACGAGCAGTACTTC. Translation: CASSAGQGPYEQYF.

CDR3 sequence reads: CASSYTGGEQFF. The CDR3 region has the DNA TGTGCCAGCAGTTACACCGGGGGGGAGCAGTTCTTC. V usage is TRBV6-5 and J usage is TRBJ2-1; 7 nucleotides line up with TRBD2. CDR1 is MNHEY and CDR2 is SVGAGI in the germline V gene. The CDR3 totals 12 residues. The V segment lost 2 bases and the J segment 10 bases; nucleotides outside the gene matches: 2.

This clonotype has more than one count but fewer than ten. The V call is TRBV20-1, the J call TRBJ1-6; D perhaps matches TRBD1 (5 bases). The CDR3 contains 11 residues. Trimming took 8 bases from V and 9 from J, leaving 11 bases between them. Looked up from germline, CDR1 is DFQATT and CDR2 is SNEGSKA (reference sequence). CDR3: CSSAGCSPLHF. The CDR3 DNA is TGCAGTTCTGCAGGGTGTTCACCCCTCCACTTT.

This chain links TRBV9 with TRBJ2-7; TRBD1 aligns across 8 bases. From germline, CDR1 is SGDLS and CDR2 YYNGEE. The ends lost 2 bases at V and 7 bases at J; junction bases unmatched: 5. The CDR3 length is 13 residues. The CDR3 bases are TGTGCCAGCAGCGTCCAAACAGGGGGTGAGCAGTACTTC. Amino acids: CASSVQTGGEQYF.

In its sample, this clonotype was seen a few times. The gene calls are TRBV10-3 and TRBJ1-3; D unresolved. Per germline, CDR1 ENHRY and CDR2 SYGVKD. V was pared by 2 bases and J by 0 bases, with 14 bases between. CDR3 length: 17 amino acids. CDR3 coding DNA: TGTGCCATCAGTGAGGGGAAACTCCTGCCCTCTGGAAACACCATATATTTT. Translated, it gives CAISEGKLLPSGNTIYF.

The gene calls are TRBV20-1 and TRBJ2-1, with 7 positions matching TRBD2. This CDR3 is built from 11 residues. The V gene's germline CDR1 is DFQATT and CDR2 SNEGSKA (reference sequence). V lost 3 bases and J lost 9; bases outside the gene matches: 2. CDR3 DNA: TGCAGTGCTAGTTCGGGGGGTGAGCAGTTCTTC. Its protein is CSASSGGEQFF.

CDR3 in DNA: TGTGCCAGTAGAAAAATTGACAGGGGTCAAGAGACCCAGTACTTC. The encoded protein is CASRKIDRGQETQYF. This chain connects TRBV19 to TRBJ2-5, with 8 positions matching TRBD1. In germline, CDR1 is LNHDA, CDR2 SQIVND (reference sequence). Unmatched junction bases numbered 8, after V lost 6 bases and J lost 2 bases. The CDR3 totals 15 residues.

In this sample, this clonotype turned up a few times. The rearrangement uses TRBV15 and TRBJ2-5; unclear D gene. Germline V gives CDR1 LNHNV, CDR2 YYDKDF (reference sequence). This CDR3 has 13 amino acids. V was trimmed by 5 bases and J by 2 bases, leaving 9 bases between them. DNA for the CDR3: TGTGCCACCAGCTCATACACGCAAGAGACCCAGTACTTC. As protein: CATSSYTQETQYF.

This chain's CDR3 is CSARTGTGTEAFF. The CDR3 nucleotides are TGCAGTGCGCGGACAGGGACGGGGACTGAAGCTTTCTTT. The rearrangement joins TRBV20-1 to TRBJ1-1, with 8 bases lining up with TRBD1. This CDR3 has 13 residues. Germline CDR1 is DFQATT and CDR2 is SNEGSKA (reference sequence). Germline trimming cut 6 bases from V and 5 bases from J; bases unmatched to any gene: 8.

The V call is TRBV19, the J call TRBJ2-1; 7 nucleotides agree with TRBD1. The trim removed 5 bases at V and 0 bases at J, leaving 4 bases unmatched. This CDR3 spans 15 amino acids. The germline gives CDR1 LNHDA, CDR2 SQIVND (reference sequence). CDR3 sequence: CASSSDRASYNEQFF. Here the CDR3 DNA reads TGTGCCAGTAGTTCCGACAGGGCCTCCTACAATGAGCAGTTCTTC. Together with reference TRBV19 and TRBJ2-1, the CDR3 gives the full variable domain: DGGITQSPKYLFRKEGQNVTLSCEQNLNHDAMYWYRQDPGQGLRLIYYSQIVNDFQKGDIAEGYSVSREKKESFPLTVTSAQKNPTAFYLCASSSDRASYNEQFFGPGTRLTVL.

V is TRBV20-1 and J is TRBJ1-1; D is possibly TRBD1 (6 bases). V lost 5 bases and J lost 2, with 15 bases in between. Germline-derived CDR1 and CDR2 are DFQATT and SNEGSKA (reference sequence). The CDR3 spans 14 residues. The CDR3 sequence is CSASDRWTNTEAFF. The CDR3 DNA reads TGCAGTGCTTCCGACAGGTGGACAAACACTGAAGCTTTCTTT.

In DNA, the CDR3 is TGTGCCACCAGTGATGCAAGACAGGGGTATGGCTACACCTTC. It specifies CATSDARQGYGYTF. V and J are TRBV24-1 and TRBJ1-2; 8 bases are shared with TRBD1. The germline V gene encodes CDR1 KGHDR and CDR2 SFDVKD. After removal of 3 bases from V and 5 bases from J, the junction contained 4 bases not matched to a gene. This CDR3 spans 14 amino acids.

The chain has TRBV2 and TRBJ1-2, with D unclear. This CDR3 has 13 amino acids. The germline V gene has CDR1 SNHLY and CDR2 FYNNEI. The ends were cut back, 3 bases at V and 0 bases at J, with 5 bases in the middle. The CDR3 DNA follows: TGTGCCAGCAGTGAGGCAGCTAACTATGGCTACACCTTC. It encodes CASSEAANYGYTF.

J is TRBJ2-1 and V is TRBV5-1, with 7 bases matching TRBD2. Trimming at V came to 0 bases and at J to 0 bases, leaving 3 bases not matched to a gene. The CDR3 loop spans 16 amino acids. CDR1 is SGHRS, CDR2 YFSETQ, per germline. For the CDR3, the DNA is TGCGCCAGCAGCTTGGAGACTAGCAGCTCCTACAATGAGCAGTTCTTC. As protein: CASSLETSSSYNEQFF. The full variable domain, rest sourced from reference TRBV5-1 and TRBJ2-1, is KAGVTQTPRYLIKTRGQQVTLSCSPISGHRSVSWYQQTPGQGLQFLFEYFSETQRNKGNFPGRFSGRQFSNSRSEMNVSTLELGDSALYLCASSLETSSSYNEQFFGPGTRLTVL.

CDR3 sequence reads: CASSQAVNTEAFF. DNA for the CDR3: TGTGCCAGCAGCCAAGCAGTGAACACTGAAGCTTTCTTT. The rearrangement links TRBV7-3 to TRBJ1-1; no clear D. There are 13 residues in the CDR3. The V gene's germline CDR1 is SGHTA and CDR2 FQGTGA. The germline V and J ends were trimmed by 5 bases and 0 bases, with 7 bases remaining between them.

The rearrangement uses TRBV24-1 and TRBJ1-5, with TRBD1 as a possible D gene (6 bases). V lost 4 bases to trimming and J lost 6 bases, with 18 bases between them. This CDR3 spans 16 amino acids. The germline V gene encodes CDR1 KGHDR and CDR2 SFDVKD. CDR3 coding DNA: TGTGCCACCAGTGACCCACGGAGGGGGGAGGGTCAGCCCCAGCATTTT. As protein: CATSDPRRGEGQPQHF.